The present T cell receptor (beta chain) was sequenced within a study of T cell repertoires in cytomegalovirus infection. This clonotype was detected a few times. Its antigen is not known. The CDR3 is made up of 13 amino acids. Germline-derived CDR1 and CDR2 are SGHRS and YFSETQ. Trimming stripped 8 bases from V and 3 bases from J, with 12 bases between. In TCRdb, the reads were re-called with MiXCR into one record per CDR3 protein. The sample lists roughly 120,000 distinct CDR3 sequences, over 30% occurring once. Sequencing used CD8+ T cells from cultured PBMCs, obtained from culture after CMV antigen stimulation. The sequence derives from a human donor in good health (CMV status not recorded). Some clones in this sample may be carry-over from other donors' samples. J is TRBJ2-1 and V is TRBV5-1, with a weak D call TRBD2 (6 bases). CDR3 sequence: CASLAPNYNEQFF. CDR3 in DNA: TGCGCCAGTCTAGCGCCCAACTACAATGAGCAGTTCTTC.